The 32 T cell receptor beta chains below all came from one sample that was sequenced in a study of shared clonotypes between healthy human individuals. This table comes from immunoSEQ multiplex PCR, and its TCRdb copy is limited to in-frame clones, with some not included. This table holds about 710,000 clones, over 60% found once. Sequenced: memory CD4+ T cells sorted from blood. Indicated subset: CD45RA-negative fraction. The receptors stem from a woman between 25 and 40 years old in good health.

A note on this clone: A far more abundant clone sits one base away, making this likely a read error. This chain links TRBV11-2 with TRBJ2-7; TRBD2 might be the D (5 bases). CDR3 length: 15 amino acids. The V gene's germline CDR1 is SGHAT and CDR2 FQNNGV. CDR3 sequence (DNA): TGTGTCAGCAGCCGGGGTAGACACGGGACCTACGAGCAGTACTTC. Translating gives CVSSRGRHGTYEQYF.

The chain recombines TRBV5-1 with TRBJ2-5; 10 bases line up with TRBD2. This CDR3 comprises 15 residues. V lost 0 bases to trimming and J lost 5 bases; unmatched junction nucleotides: 4. Germline-derived CDR1 and CDR2 are SGHRS and YFSETQ. DNA for the CDR3: TGCGCCAGCAGCTTGGGTCGTAGCGGGAGGGAGACCCAGTACTTC. Its translation: CASSLGRSGRETQYF.

V usage is TRBV30 and J usage is TRBJ1-2, with D unresolved. The CDR3 runs 13 residues. The germline V gene has CDR1 GTSNPN and CDR2 SVGIG (reference sequence). The germline V and J ends were trimmed by 4 bases and 2 bases, with 11 bases remaining between them. The CDR3 nucleotides read TGTGCCTGGAATTCAGGTGGGAACTATGGCTACACCTTC. Translated, it gives CAWNSGGNYGYTF.

V and J are TRBV4-2 and TRBJ2-1; D is unclear. The germline CDR1 and CDR2 sequences are LGHNA and YNFKEQ. This CDR3 has 16 residues. V shed 0 bases and J shed 6 bases, with 15 bases lying between them. CDR3 protein: CASSQEVKSHGNEQFF. The CDR3 coding sequence is TGTGCCAGCAGCCAAGAGGTCAAGTCCCACGGCAATGAGCAGTTCTTC.

V gene TRBV5-1 combines with J gene TRBJ1-1; possibly TRBD1 for D (5 bases). The CDR3 spans 14 residues. V was clipped by 3 bases and J by 1 base, with 10 bases between them. Per germline, CDR1 SGHRS and CDR2 YFSETQ. The CDR3 protein is CASSSQGGNTEAFF. CDR3 bases: TGCGCCAGCAGCTCGCAGGGAGGGAACACTGAAGCTTTCTTT. Using reference TRBV5-1 and TRBJ1-1 for the parts outside the CDR3, the full variable domain is KAGVTQTPRYLIKTRGQQVTLSCSPISGHRSVSWYQQTPGQGLQFLFEYFSETQRNKGNFPGRFSGRQFSNSRSEMNVSTLELGDSALYLCASSSQGGNTEAFFGQGTRLTVV.

This clone was picked up many times. Other DNA sequences of this sample code for an identical CDR3. The chain recombines TRBV18 with TRBJ2-7; no firm D call. There are 12 residues in the CDR3. Germline V lookup: CDR1 KGHSH, CDR2 LQKENI. V dropped 3 bases and J dropped 0 bases, with 3 bases sitting between them. CDR3 residues: CASSPSSYEQYF. CDR3 sequence (DNA): TGTGCCAGCTCACCGAGCTCCTACGAGCAGTACTTC. The full variable domain, completed using reference TRBV18 and TRBJ2-7, is NAGVMQNPRHLVRRRGQEARLRCSPMKGHSHVYWYRQLPEEGLKFMVYLQKENIIDESGMPKERFSAEFPKEGPSILRIQQVVRGDSAAYFCASSPSSYEQYFGPGTRLTVT.

The rearrangement uses TRBV2 and TRBJ1-4, with 7 bases fitting TRBD1. V dropped 6 bases and J dropped 5; count of bases not matched to a gene: 6. CDR1 is SNHLY and CDR2 is FYNNEI in the germline V gene. The length of the CDR3 is 14 residues. The CDR3 region is CASRQQGLNEKLFF. CDR3 sequence (DNA): TGTGCCAGCAGACAACAGGGGTTAAATGAAAAACTGTTTTTT.

V usage is TRBV6-4 and J usage is TRBJ1-2; D gene ambiguous. The CDR3 covers 13 residues. V was clipped by 0 bases and J by 1 base, with 3 bases between them. Germline CDR1 MRHNA, CDR2 SNTAGT. The CDR3 reads CASSDSDNYGYTF. CDR3 nucleotide sequence: TGTGCCAGCAGTGACTCAGATAACTATGGCTACACCTTC.

This clone was counted between two and nine times. This sequence joins TRBV7-2 and TRBJ2-1, with D uncertain. The germline CDR1 and CDR2 sequences are SGHTA and FQGNSA. V was shortened by 5 bases and J by 2 bases, with 13 bases between the two germline ends. CDR3 size: 15 residues. DNA for the CDR3: TGTGCCAGCAGCCAAGGTGGGTACACCTACAATGAGCAGTTCTTC. It encodes CASSQGGYTYNEQFF. The full variable domain, rest sourced from reference TRBV7-2 and TRBJ2-1, is GAGVSQSPSNKVTEKGKDVELRCDPISGHTALYWYRQSLGQGLEFLIYFQGNSAPDKSGLPSDRFSAERTGGSVSTLTIQRTQQEDSAVYLCASSQGGYTYNEQFFGPGTRLTVL.

J is TRBJ2-7 and V is TRBV5-5; D call uncertain. The CDR3 consists of 14 residues. CDR1 SGHKS and CDR2 YYEKEE come from the germline V gene (reference sequence). V was cut by 4 bases and J by 1 base, with 12 bases left in between. CDR3 bases: TGTGCCAGCAGCCAAGGACGGGTGTCCTACGAGCAGTACTTC. It encodes CASSQGRVSYEQYF.

This clone was counted between two and nine times. Different DNA sequences within this sample yield the same CDR3. The J gene is TRBJ2-3, the V gene TRBV6-1; TRBD2 agrees at 11 bases. This CDR3 is 16 amino acids long. Germline V lookup: CDR1 MNHNS, CDR2 SASEGT. V shed 3 bases and J 6 bases; nucleotides not matched to a gene: 8. CDR3 nucleotides: TGTGCCAGCAGTGAGGCGGTGGCTAGCGGGGGGGATACGCAGTATTTT. It specifies CASSEAVASGGDTQYF.

J is TRBJ2-1 and V is TRBV7-6; 10 bases fit TRBD2. This CDR3 has 16 amino acids. Trimming removed 5 bases from V and 8 bases from J; junction bases left unmatched: 12. The germline V gene encodes CDR1 SGHVS and CDR2 FNYEAQ. CDR3 loop: CASSTAPAGGQDEQFF. In DNA form, the CDR3 reads TGTGCCAGCAGCACGGCTCCAGCGGGAGGGCAGGATGAGCAGTTCTTC.

The rearrangement uses TRBV11-2 and TRBJ2-7; D is unclear. Trimming removed 5 bases at V and 0 bases at J, with 20 bases between. The CDR3 sequence is 17 residues long. Germline-derived CDR1 and CDR2 are SGHAT and FQNNGV. CDR3 protein: CASSDNYRTRSSYEQYF. The DNA of the CDR3 is TGTGCCAGCAGCGACAACTACCGGACGCGGAGCTCCTACGAGCAGTACTTC.

Concerning this clone itself: One end of the junction fails to match germline, which may point to a read error. J is TRBJ2-1 and V is TRBV29-1; no firm D call. The V gene's germline CDR1 is SQVTM and CDR2 ANQGSEA. The CDR3 has 15 residues. CDR3 protein: CSVVLRARDLNEQIF. The CDR3 coding sequence is TGCAGCGTTGTCCTCCGGGCCCGAGACCTCAATGAGCAGATCTTC.

As for this clone: Other DNA sequences in the sample encode the same CDR3. The rearrangement joins TRBV9 to TRBJ1-2; a weak D match, TRBD1 (5 bases). CDR3 size: 15 residues. The ends were cut back, 0 bases at V and 4 bases at J, with 13 bases in the middle. Germline values: CDR1 SGDLS, CDR2 YYNGEE. CDR3 in DNA: TGTGCCAGCAGCGTAGGTCGGGGCCTGGGCTATGGCTACACCTTC. Translated, it gives CASSVGRGLGYGYTF.

Details on this clone: In the same sample, other DNA sequences code for this CDR3. The CDR3 DNA reads TGTGCCAGCAGTGACGAGGGAGGGTATGGCTACACCTTC. This gives the protein CASSDEGGYGYTF. V gene TRBV6-4 combines with J gene TRBJ1-2, with D uncertain. Germline CDR1 and CDR2: MRHNA and SNTAGT. Trimming removed 2 bases from V and 5 bases from J, with 9 bases in between. The CDR3 extends over 13 amino acids.

This rearrangement joins TRBV11-2 to TRBJ2-3; 7 bases match TRBD2. The J segment lost 5 bases and the V segment lost 5 bases, leaving 1 base of the junction unmatched. This CDR3 contains 12 residues. Germline V gene lookup returns CDR1 SGHAT and CDR2 FQNNGV. CDR3 bases: TGTGCCAGCAGCCGGGAGGTAGATACGCAGTATTTT. The encoded protein is CASSREVDTQYF.

This chain joins TRBV27 and TRBJ2-1, with D unclear. V shed 3 bases and J shed 0 bases, with 9 bases lying between them. CDR1 is MNHEY, CDR2 SMNVEV, per germline (reference sequence). The CDR3 has 15 amino acids. The CDR3 here is CASSFGPSSYNEQFF. The DNA for the CDR3 is TGTGCCAGCAGTTTCGGCCCGAGCTCCTACAATGAGCAGTTCTTC.

This clone has just a few counts. This chain uses TRBV28 with TRBJ1-5, with D perhaps matching TRBD1 (5 bases). Germline assignment: CDR1 MDHEN and CDR2 SYDVKM. CDR3 length: 19 amino acids. V was pared by 2 bases and J by 0 bases, with 20 bases between. The CDR3 is CASSLDGANTFFSNQPQHF. In DNA, the CDR3 is TGTGCCAGCAGTTTAGACGGGGCTAATACCTTTTTTAGCAATCAGCCCCAGCATTTT.

With respect to this clone: This sample also contains other DNA sequences that code for the same CDR3. The rearrangement joins TRBV4-2 to TRBJ1-1; D remains unclear. V was shortened by 0 bases and J by 0 bases, with 5 bases between the two germline ends. The CDR3 length is 14 residues. CDR1 and CDR2 from the germline V gene are LGHNA and YNFKEQ. CDR3 DNA sequence: TGTGCCAGCAGCCAAGATGGTCTGAACACTGAAGCTTTCTTT. Translation gives CASSQDGLNTEAFF.

The gene calls are TRBV7-8 and TRBJ2-5, with no clear D. This CDR3 has 13 residues. V lost 1 base to trimming and J lost 4 bases, with 7 bases between them. Per the germline V gene, CDR1 is SGHVS and CDR2 is FQNEAQ. CDR3 sequence reads: CASSLGPRETQYF. DNA for the CDR3: TGTGCCAGCAGCTTAGGGCCCCGAGAGACCCAGTACTTC.

V is TRBV25-1 and J is TRBJ2-1, with 7 bases that match TRBD2. V trimming: 2 bases; J trimming: 8 bases; junction bases outside the gene matches: 12. CDR1 and CDR2 from the germline V gene are MGHDK and SYGVNS. The CDR3 length is 16 residues. DNA of the CDR3: TGTGCCAGCAGTGAAGCGGGTGGCGGGAGAGGTGATGAGCAGTTCTTC. As protein: CASSEAGGGRGDEQFF.

The chain links TRBV27 to TRBJ1-1, with D unclear. The CDR3 runs 16 residues. The germline V and J ends were trimmed by 3 bases and 2 bases, with 16 bases remaining between them. CDR1 MNHEY and CDR2 SMNVEV come from the germline V gene (reference sequence). The CDR3 nucleotides are TGTGCCAGCAGTTTTTCGGGGTTCGTATTAAACACTGAAGCTTTCTTT. Encoded protein: CASSFSGFVLNTEAFF.

The table lists this clone with a count of one. The rearrangement links TRBV18 to TRBJ2-7; D is uncertain. The CDR3 runs 14 residues. CDR1 is KGHSH and CDR2 is LQKENI in the germline V gene. The V and J ends lost 3 bases and 1 base respectively, with 10 bases between them. As DNA, the CDR3 is TGTGCCAGCTCACCTCGCGCCGGATCCTACGAGCAGTACTTC. It codes for CASSPRAGSYEQYF.

The CDR3 spells CASSRRGLATGELFF. The CDR3 DNA is TGTGCCAGCAGCAGACGCGGACTAGCCACCGGGGAGCTGTTTTTT. The rearrangement uses TRBV5-6 and TRBJ2-2; 8 nucleotides match TRBD2. V dropped 4 bases and J dropped 4; count of bases not matched to a gene: 6. CDR1 is SGHDT, CDR2 YYEEEE, per germline. The CDR3 sequence is 15 residues long.

This clone was counted once. V usage is TRBV19 and J usage is TRBJ1-4; D remains ambiguous. The CDR3 contains 15 residues. The V end lost 11 bases, the J end lost 7 bases, and 23 bases lay between the germline ends. CDR1 is LNHDA, CDR2 SQIVND, per germline (reference sequence). The CDR3 spells CASSEAGVIGEKLFF. The CDR3 DNA sequence: TGTGCCTCCAGTGAAGCGGGAGTTATCGGTGAAAAACTGTTTTTT.

V and J are TRBV2 and TRBJ2-2; 8 nucleotides match TRBD2. The CDR3 consists of 16 residues. Germline V gene lookup returns CDR1 SNHLY and CDR2 FYNNEI. V lost 5 bases and J lost 3; bases outside the gene matches: 8. CDR3 bases: TGTGCCAGCAGTAGCGGGAGTGGCCGGTACACCGGGGAGCTGTTTTTT. Translating it yields CASSSGSGRYTGELFF.

Many counts were recorded for this clone. The chain couples TRBV5-1 to TRBJ2-3; TRBD2 agrees at 7 bases. J was trimmed by 0 bases and V by 0 bases; bases with no gene match: 4. Germline CDR1 is SGHRS and CDR2 is YFSETQ. The CDR3 is made up of 16 amino acids. The CDR3 DNA follows: TGCGCCAGCAGCTTGGGGGTAGCGGGCAGCACAGATACGCAGTATTTT. Translated, it gives CASSLGVAGSTDTQYF.

Concerning this clone itself: This same CDR3 is encoded by further DNA sequences in the sample. The V call is TRBV18, the J call TRBJ2-7; D assignment may be TRBD1 or TRBD2 (5 bases each). Germline CDR1 KGHSH, CDR2 LQKENI. V was shortened by 3 bases and J by 2 bases, with 11 bases between the two germline ends. The CDR3 spans 14 residues. The CDR3 spells CASSPGTGTYEQYF. Written as DNA, the CDR3 is TGTGCCAGCTCACCCGGGACGGGTACCTACGAGCAGTACTTC.

The chain links TRBV27 to TRBJ2-1, with D possibly TRBD1 on 5 matching bases. Trimming cost V 2 bases and J 0 bases, with 5 bases left between them. This CDR3 has 14 amino acids. Germline lookup yields CDR1 MNHEY and CDR2 SMNVEV (reference sequence). CDR3 amino acids: CASSLQGSYNEQFF. Written as DNA, the CDR3 is TGTGCCAGCAGTTTACAGGGCTCCTACAATGAGCAGTTCTTC.

V usage is TRBV29-1 and J usage is TRBJ2-5; D may be TRBD1 or TRBD2 (6 bases each). Per the germline V gene, CDR1 is SQVTM and CDR2 is ANQGSEA. The length of the CDR3 is 12 residues. Trimming cost V 4 bases and J 5 bases, with 11 bases left between them. CDR3 amino acids: CSVGGAYETQYF. Here the CDR3 DNA reads TGCAGCGTTGGGGGGGCATACGAGACCCAGTACTTC. Full variable domain (remainder filled in from reference TRBV29-1 and TRBJ2-5): SAVISQKPSRDICQRGTSLTIQCQVDSQVTMMFWYRQQPGQSLTLIATANQGSEATYESGFVIDKFPISRPNLTFSTLTVSNMSPEDSSIYLCSVGGAYETQYFGPGTRLLVL.

The chain joins TRBV11-2 to TRBJ2-1, with 13 bases identical to TRBD2. This CDR3 has 16 amino acids. J lost 5 bases, V lost 5 bases, and 6 bases had no gene match. Germline CDR1 SGHAT, CDR2 FQNNGV. In nucleotides, the CDR3 is TGTGCCAGCAGCACCCGGACTAGCGGGAGAAACAATGAGCAGTTCTTC. This sequence encodes CASSTRTSGRNNEQFF.